A selection of T cell receptor beta chains follows, all from one sample in a study of cytomegalovirus exposure and HLA in healthy donors. Repertoires were generated with immunoSEQ multiplex PCR, while TCRdb's copy carries only in-frame clones and drops some. The table counts 150,000 or so clones; 2.1% lies in the top ten. Source material: PBMCs. These receptors came from a man aged 30-40 years in good health and CMV-seronegative. Both conserved end residues are part of each CDR3. A D gene is named only where the DNA matches it firmly.

len	v_gene	d_gene	j_gene	CDR3aa	CDR3nt
16	TRBV4-2	TRBD1	TRBJ1-3	CASSQDPGQGGNTIYF	TGTGCCAGCAGCCAAGATCCCGGACAGGGTGGAAACACCATATATTTT
14	TRBV2	-	TRBJ2-4	CASSVEGGENIQYF	TGTGCCAGCAGTGTGGAGGGCGGGGAAAACATTCAGTACTTC
12	TRBV7-9	-	TRBJ2-5	CASSSPRETQYF	TGTGCCAGCAGCTCACCGCGGGAGACCCAGTACTTC
13	TRBV6-6	-	TRBJ2-1	CASSYFQGNEQFF	TGTGCCAGCAGTTACTTCCAGGGGAATGAGCAGTTCTTC
16	TRBV6-6	-	TRBJ1-5	CASSYSQGHSNQPQHF	TGTGCCAGCAGTTACTCGCAGGGACATAGCAATCAGCCCCAGCATTTT
11	TRBV20-1	TRBD2	TRBJ2-7	CSAGDYGEQYF	TGCAGTGCTGGGGACTACGGCGAGCAGTACTTC
16	TRBV27	TRBD2	TRBJ2-4	CASSDPGLADKNIQYF	TGTGCCAGCAGTGATCCTGGACTAGCGGACAAAAACATTCAGTACTTC
12	TRBV19	-	TRBJ2-1	CASSIRGNEQFF	TGTGCCAGTAGTATACGCGGGAATGAGCAGTTCTTC
13	TRBV2	TRBD1	TRBJ1-6	CASSADRDSPLHF	TGTGCCAGCAGTGCTGACAGGGATTCACCCCTCCACTTT
21	TRBV6-1	-	TRBJ2-6	CASSEVRLGAWISSGANVLTF	TGTGCCAGCAGTGAAGTCCGTTTAGGGGCCTGGATATCCTCTGGGGCCAACGTCCTGACTTTC
14	TRBV5-5	TRBD1	TRBJ1-2	CASSLAGGGDGYTF	TGTGCCAGCAGCTTGGCAGGGGGCGGGGATGGCTACACCTTC
13	TRBV5-1	-	TRBJ2-7	CASSSSGVYEQYF	TGCGCCAGCAGCTCCTCCGGGGTCTACGAGCAGTACTTC
13	TRBV19	-	TRBJ1-3	CASSIYSGDTIYF	TGTGCCAGTAGTATTTATTCTGGAGACACCATATATTTT
17	TRBV6-1	-	TRBJ1-2	CASSGQLFGNSPYGYTF	TGTGCCAGCAGTGGTCAATTGTTCGGTAACAGTCCCTATGGCTACACCTTC
16	TRBV28	TRBD2	TRBJ2-3	CASRLVASGRADTQYF	TGTGCCAGCAGGCTAGTGGCTAGCGGGAGGGCAGATACGCAGTATTTT
15	TRBV29-1	TRBD1	TRBJ2-2	CSVMRQGLNTGELFF	TGCAGCGTTATGAGACAGGGGCTTAACACCGGGGAGCTGTTTTTT
13	TRBV19	-	TRBJ1-2	CASCPEYSYGYTF	TGTGCCAGTTGTCCCGAGTACTCCTATGGCTACACCTTC
15	TRBV7-6	-	TRBJ2-5	CASSPLYRERREQYF	TGTGCCAGCAGCCCGCTCTACCGGGAACGTCGGGAGCAGTACTTC
14	TRBV6-6	TRBD2	TRBJ2-3	CASSKRGAGDTQYF	TGTGCCAGCAGCAAGCGGGGTGCCGGCGATACGCAGTATTTT
12	TRBV25-1	-	TRBJ1-2	CASRSQEYGYTF	TGTGCCAGCAGAAGCCAGGAATATGGCTACACCTTC
13	TRBV27	TRBD1	TRBJ1-1	CASRPDREGGAFF	TGTGCCAGCAGACCAGACAGGGAAGGGGGAGCTTTCTTT
9	TRBV28	-	TRBJ2-7	CAVRTQQYF	TGTGCCGTTCGGACTCAGCAGTACTTC
15	TRBV18	-	TRBJ2-3	CASSPISGGTDTQYF	TGTGCCAGCTCCCCGATTTCAGGGGGGACAGATACGCAGTATTTT
13	TRBV29-1	-	TRBJ2-5	CSVEATGRETQYF	TGCAGCGTTGAGGCGACAGGGAGGGAGACCCAGTACTTC
18	TRBV18	TRBD1	TRBJ1-3	CASSPGQPVGISGNTIYF	TGTGCCAGCTCACCGGGACAGCCCGTAGGGATCTCTGGAAACACCATATATTTT